This passage covers 7 T cell receptor beta chains from one sample sequenced in a study of blood T cells in healthy people across ages. Alongside a J-beta primer mix, a sample-barcoded 5' primer served in a second PCR lasting about 7 to 12 cycles. TCRdb re-analysed the 5' RACE reads in MiXCR, keeping a single row per CDR3 protein. Here the sample spans around 800,000 distinct CDR3 sequences, approximately 65% being singletons. Sequenced material: blood. Receptor source: a man between 25 and 39 years old in good health.

The sample holds one count of this clonotype. The gene calls are TRBV20-1 and TRBJ2-1, with a weak D call TRBD2 (5 bases). CDR1 DFQATT and CDR2 SNEGSKA come from the germline V gene (reference sequence). This CDR3 has 13 amino acids. The ends were cut back, 5 bases at V and 3 bases at J, with 11 bases in the middle. As DNA, the CDR3 is TGCAGTGCTGTATCGACTAACTACAATGAGCAGTTCTTC. Residues: CSAVSTNYNEQFF.

This chain links TRBV3-1 with TRBJ2-6; D uncertain. Trimming removed 4 bases at V and 2 bases at J, with 6 bases between. This CDR3 is built from 14 residues. Per germline, CDR1 LGHDT and CDR2 YNNKEL (reference sequence). The CDR3: CASSPSPGANVLTF. In DNA, the CDR3 is TGTGCCAGCAGCCCCAGCCCTGGGGCCAACGTCCTGACTTTC. Variable domain in full (rest from reference TRBV3-1 and TRBJ2-6): DTAVSQTPKYLVTQMGNDKSIKCEQNLGHDTMYWYKQDSKKFLKIMFSYNNKELIINETVPNRFSPKSPDKAHLNLHINSLELGDSAVYFCASSPSPGANVLTFGAGSRLTVL.

The chain combines TRBV5-5 with TRBJ1-1; no clear D. The CDR3 is made up of 16 amino acids. Trimming removed 0 bases from V and 0 bases from J, with 12 bases in between. CDR1 and CDR2 (germline): SGHKS, YYEKEE (reference sequence). The CDR3 bases are TGTGCCAGCAGCTTGGGACTTCAGGCGCTGAACACTGAAGCTTTCTTT. Amino acid sequence: CASSLGLQALNTEAFF.

This clonotype was counted ten times or more. CDR3 nucleotides: TGCGCCAGCAGCTTGCAGGGCCAAGAGACCCAGTACTTC. It codes for CASSLQGQETQYF. The V call is TRBV5-1, the J call TRBJ2-5; D may be TRBD1 (5 bases). Trimming removed 1 base at V and 1 base at J, with 5 bases between. Germline lookup yields CDR1 SGHRS and CDR2 YFSETQ. This CDR3 is 13 amino acids long. The whole variable domain, filled in from reference TRBV5-1 and TRBJ2-5, reads KAGVTQTPRYLIKTRGQQVTLSCSPISGHRSVSWYQQTPGQGLQFLFEYFSETQRNKGNFPGRFSGRQFSNSRSEMNVSTLELGDSALYLCASSLQGQETQYFGPGTRLLVL.

This clonotype was observed a few times. The CDR3 sequence: CASSLSGRGEQYF. The CDR3, as DNA: TGTGCCAGCAGCCTGTCGGGCCGGGGGGAGCAGTACTTC. The gene calls are TRBV4-2 and TRBJ2-4, with 7 bases that match TRBD2. The CDR3 is made up of 13 amino acids. V gave up 4 bases and J gave up 13 bases; unmatched junction bases: 10. The germline V gene has CDR1 LGHNA and CDR2 YNFKEQ.

The J gene is TRBJ1-2, the V gene TRBV4-3, with 7 bases fitting TRBD1. V lost 4 bases to trimming and J lost 4 bases; unmatched junction nucleotides: 9. The germline V gene has CDR1 LGHNA and CDR2 YSLEER. CDR3 length: 15 residues. CDR3 loop: CASSPTPGQTYGYTF. The CDR3 DNA reads as TGCGCCAGCAGCCCGACGCCGGGACAGACCTATGGCTACACCTTC.

In its sample, this clonotype was seen a few times. This chain uses TRBV7-9 with TRBJ2-1, with a tentative D call TRBD1 (5 bases). The CDR3 is 13 residues long. Trimming pared 5 bases from V and 8 bases from J, leaving 13 bases between. Germline V gene data show CDR1 as SEHNR and CDR2 as FQNEAQ (reference sequence). The CDR3 is CASSPRQIDEQFF. CDR3 coding DNA: TGTGCCAGCAGCCCCCGACAGATAGATGAGCAGTTCTTC.